The sequence of this T cell receptor beta chain was determined in a study of neoadjuvant nivolumab and ipilimumab in lung cancer. Study background: Nivolumab 3 mg/kg was given days 1, 15 and 29, plus ipilimumab 1 mg/kg day 1 in combination. Study-level points and caveats: Only a small number of samples underwent TCR sequencing. TCR richness and clonality were higher in tumors than adjacent uninvolved lung.

The V end lost 0 bases, the J end lost 1 base, and 21 bases lay between the germline ends. Germline assignment: CDR1 SEHNR and CDR2 FQNEAQ (reference sequence). This CDR3 comprises 19 residues. Worth noting for this clone: Its antigen remains unidentified.

The repertoire was sequenced with immunoSEQ multiplex PCR; TCRdb's copy has only in-frame clones and lacks some. The sample shows more than 8,000 clones, about four fifths of them seen only once. The V call is TRBV7-9, the J call TRBJ1-2; no firm D call. The TCR originated in an adult with non-small cell lung cancer. Sequenced material: peripheral blood, taken before neoadjuvant nivolumab, alone or with ipilimumab. CDR3 loop: CASSLALQDALSDNYGYTF. CDR3 bases: TGTGCCAGCAGCTTAGCTCTTCAGGACGCCCTATCTGATAACTATGGCTACACCTTC.